This record looks at one T cell receptor beta chain sequence and its context. The antigen remains undetermined. It was 200 to 250 ng DNA, 25,000 to 35,000 T cell genomes, that sorted-subset replicate PCRs used. Some clones are missing from TCRdb's copy, which holds only in-frame ones; the method was immunoSEQ multiplex PCR. The sample has some 2,100,000 clones, approximately 95% seen once; the top ten hold around 0.13%. The CDR3 spans 14 residues. The V gene end was trimmed by 5 bases and the J gene end by 6 bases; junction bases not matched to a gene: 4. Germline-derived CDR1 and CDR2 are MNHEY and SVGAGI. The data are from a study of shared clonotypes between healthy human individuals. Broader study findings: Among non-shared clonotypes, generation probabilities were lower than among those shared by all four donors.

Material: naive CD4+ T cells sorted from blood. The sample's subset: CD45RA+ positively selected. The chain is built from TRBV6-5 and TRBJ1-5; 10 bases align to TRBD1. The receptor's source is a man between 18 and 35 years old in good health. This CDR3 is CASSADRGIQPQHF. Written as DNA, the CDR3 is TGTGCCAGCAGTGCGGACAGGGGGATTCAGCCCCAGCATTTT.